What follows are 19 T cell receptor beta chains derived from one specimen sequenced in a study of cytotoxic CD8 clonotypes in ibrutinib-treated CLL. Here immunoSEQ multiplex PCR was the method, and the copy in TCRdb shows in-frame clones only, minus some. The profile shows 97,000 or so clones, around 73% of them singletons. The sample was PBMCs, taken after 12 months of ibrutinib treatment. The receptors shown here come from a human donor with chronic lymphocytic leukemia.

This rearrangement joins TRBV18 to TRBJ2-2, with TRBD2 matching 9 bases. V was clipped by 10 bases and J by 2 bases; unmatched bases: 5. This CDR3 has 14 amino acids. CDR1 is KGHSH, CDR2 LQKENI, per germline. The CDR3 sequence: CATPAGGNTGELFF. The CDR3 bases are TGTGCCACTCCAGCGGGAGGAAACACCGGGGAGCTGTTTTTT.

The chain couples TRBV4-2 to TRBJ1-1; 7 nucleotides line up with TRBD1. V trimming: 5 bases; J trimming: 3 bases; junction bases outside the gene matches: 6. The length of the CDR3 is 14 residues. Looked up from germline, CDR1 is LGHNA and CDR2 is YNFKEQ. The CDR3 reads CASSLYQGDTEAFF. CDR3 coding DNA: TGTGCCAGCAGCTTATACCAGGGGGACACTGAAGCTTTCTTT.

The chain uses TRBV9 and TRBJ1-2, with D tentatively TRBD1 (6 bases). Trimming pared 7 bases from V and 5 bases from J, leaving 18 bases between. In germline, CDR1 is SGDLS, CDR2 YYNGEE. The CDR3 totals 14 residues. As DNA, the CDR3 is TGTGCCAGCGGCTCGGGGGGGCGCCTATATGGCTACACCTTC. It translates to CASGSGGRLYGYTF.

The genes are TRBV7-9 and TRBJ1-2, with D possibly TRBD1 on 5 matching bases. Germline V CDR1 and CDR2: SEHNR, FQNEAQ (reference sequence). The ends were cut back, 6 bases at V and 10 bases at J, with 18 bases in the middle. CDR3 length: 13 residues. The chain's CDR3 is CASSTQGALDYTF. The CDR3 nucleotides are TGTGCCAGCAGTACCCAGGGAGCCTTAGACTACACCTTC.

V and J are TRBV30 and TRBJ1-2; D remains unclear. Germline assignment: CDR1 GTSNPN and CDR2 SVGIG (reference sequence). Trimming removed 6 bases from V and 8 bases from J, with 22 bases in between. The CDR3 spans 14 residues. The CDR3 region has the DNA TGTGCCTGCAAGTCTCTTGGACCCTCAGGCGGCTACACCTTC. Protein: CACKSLGPSGGYTF.

This clone was detected once. V and J are TRBV7-2 and TRBJ1-3; no reliable D call. This CDR3 is built from 16 residues. With 3 bases removed from V and 4 bases from J, the gap between germline ends came to 16 bases. Germline assignment: CDR1 SGHTA and CDR2 FQGNSA. In DNA form, the CDR3 reads TGTGCCAGCAGCTTGACCCACAGTGCCCCCGGAAACACCATATATTTT. Amino acid sequence: CASSLTHSAPGNTIYF.

This sequence joins TRBV14 and TRBJ2-1; D could derive from TRBD1 or TRBD2 (5 bases each). This CDR3 spans 15 amino acids. The germline gives CDR1 SGHDN, CDR2 FVKESK. The V gene lost 1 base and the J gene lost 2 bases, with 9 bases spanning the gap. CDR3 protein: CASSQAPGPYNEQFF. DNA of the CDR3: TGTGCCAGCAGCCAAGCTCCGGGGCCCTACAATGAGCAGTTCTTC. The variable domain in full, with the rest retrieved from reference TRBV14 and TRBJ2-1, is EAGVTQFPSHSVIEKGQTVTLRCDPISGHDNLYWYRRVMGKEIKFLLHFVKESKQDESGMPNNRFLAERTGGTYSTLKVQPAELEDSGVYFCASSQAPGPYNEQFFGPGTRLTVL.

The chain combines TRBV11-3 with TRBJ1-1; no firm D call. In germline, CDR1 is SGHNT, CDR2 YENEEA. Trimming took off 5 bases at V and 0 bases at J, with 10 bases between the two ends. The CDR3 is 14 residues long. The CDR3 sequence: CASSTRKMNTEAFF. CDR3 nucleotide sequence: TGTGCCAGCAGCACTCGCAAAATGAACACTGAAGCTTTCTTT.

The chain has TRBV7-2 and TRBJ2-1; TRBD2 matches at 10 bases. Germline loops: CDR1 SGHTA, CDR2 FQGNSA. The CDR3 length is 15 residues. V was pared by 0 bases and J by 12 bases, with 8 bases of the junction left unmatched. The CDR3 DNA is TGTGCCAGCAGCTTAGCCGGGACTAGCGCCCAAGGGCAGTTCTTC. It is translated as CASSLAGTSAQGQFF.

The V call is TRBV5-4, the J call TRBJ2-2; weak D call: TRBD1 (5 bases). The germline V gene has CDR1 SGHNT and CDR2 YYREEE (reference sequence). This CDR3 comprises 13 residues. V lost 9 bases, J lost 0 bases, and 9 bases lay in between. The CDR3 sequence: CATQDTNTGELFF. Here the CDR3 DNA reads TGTGCCACTCAGGACACGAACACCGGGGAGCTGTTTTTT.

The genes are TRBV28 and TRBJ1-2; D unclear. Per germline, CDR1 MDHEN and CDR2 SYDVKM. The V end was cut by 5 bases, the J end by 3 bases, with 16 bases between. The CDR3 is 15 amino acids. The CDR3 here is CASSPGGSRDYGYTF. The DNA of the CDR3 is TGTGCCAGCAGTCCCGGTGGGTCGAGGGACTATGGCTACACCTTC.

This clone was counted only a few times. In DNA form, the CDR3 reads TGTGCCAGCAGCGTAGCAGGGACTAGCTCTTACAATGAGCAGTTCTTC. It encodes CASSVAGTSSYNEQFF. The chain combines TRBV9 with TRBJ2-1, with 9 bases fitting TRBD2. With 0 bases clipped from V and 4 bases from J, the junction kept 5 bases outside the gene matches. The V gene's germline CDR1 is SGDLS and CDR2 YYNGEE. The CDR3 spans 16 residues.

The rearrangement links TRBV5-1 to TRBJ1-1, with 12 nucleotides matching TRBD1. V shed 1 base, J shed 5 bases, and the junction held 9 bases outside the gene matches. Per germline, CDR1 SGHRS and CDR2 YFSETQ. This CDR3 spans 17 amino acids. This chain's CDR3 is CASSLHGRGQGATEAFF. CDR3 nucleotide sequence: TGCGCCAGCAGCTTGCATGGACGGGGACAGGGGGCTACTGAAGCTTTCTTT.

The rearrangement uses TRBV7-9 and TRBJ1-3, with D unresolved. With 1 base removed from V and 0 bases from J, the gap between germline ends came to 10 bases. The germline CDR1 and CDR2 sequences are SEHNR and FQNEAQ (reference sequence). The CDR3 is 16 residues long. The CDR3: CASSLGAGDSGNTIYF. The CDR3 nucleotides are TGTGCCAGCAGCTTAGGCGCCGGAGACTCTGGAAACACCATATATTTT.

The J gene is TRBJ2-3, the V gene TRBV7-3, with D perhaps matching TRBD1 (7 bases). The CDR3 has 16 amino acids. V was cut by 5 bases and J by 4 bases, with 19 bases left in between. The germline V gene encodes CDR1 SGHTA and CDR2 FQGTGA. DNA of the CDR3: TGTGCCAGCAGCCCCGGAGGGGGCCAAGGGGCAGATACGCAGTATTTT. Translating gives CASSPGGGQGADTQYF.

The rearrangement links TRBV7-8 to TRBJ1-1; D gene uncertain. V was cut by 1 base and J by 3 bases, with 9 bases left in between. CDR3 size: 14 residues. The germline CDR1 and CDR2 sequences are SGHVS and FQNEAQ. The DNA of the CDR3 is TGTGCCAGCAGCTTAGTAGAATCTTACACTGAAGCTTTCTTT. Its translation is CASSLVESYTEAFF.

This clone was recorded only once. The rearrangement joins TRBV11-3 to TRBJ2-1; 10 bases are a match to TRBD2. From germline, CDR1 is SGHNT and CDR2 YENEEA. The trim removed 2 bases at V and 8 bases at J, leaving 9 bases unmatched. This CDR3 contains 16 residues. The CDR3 loop is CASSLSWERGGDEQFF. The CDR3 nucleotides are TGTGCCAGCAGCTTATCATGGGAGCGGGGGGGCGATGAGCAGTTCTTC.

In DNA, the CDR3 is TGTGCCAGCACAACATGGACAGGAGCCTACGAGCAGTACTTC. Its protein product is CASTTWTGAYEQYF. The chain is built from TRBV6-1 and TRBJ2-7; 7 bases match TRBD1. The germline V gene encodes CDR1 MNHNS and CDR2 SASEGT. There are 14 residues in the CDR3. J was trimmed by 2 bases and V by 7 bases; bases with no gene match: 8.

This chain connects TRBV19 to TRBJ1-1; D perhaps matches TRBD1 (5 bases). The V end was cut by 5 bases, the J end by 5 bases, with 9 bases between. Germline CDR1 is LNHDA and CDR2 is SQIVND (reference sequence). The CDR3 has 12 residues. The CDR3 loop is CASSGAATEAFF. The CDR3 DNA is TGTGCCAGTAGTGGGGCCGCGACTGAAGCTTTCTTT.